These 3 T cell receptor beta chains were all obtained from the same sample, sequenced in a study of T cell repertoires in cytomegalovirus infection. Via MiXCR, TCRdb re-called the reads, giving one row per CDR3 protein. The sample has some 220,000 distinct CDR3 sequences; around 6.6% are singletons. Material: PBMCs. The receptors stem from a human donor in good health (CMV status not recorded). Some clones in this sample may be carry-over from other donors' samples.

This clonotype was detected many times. The chain uses TRBV24-1 and TRBJ1-1, with D possibly matching TRBD1 (5 bases). This CDR3 region has 14 residues. Germline values: CDR1 KGHDR, CDR2 SFDVKD. V was pared by 8 bases and J by 1 base, with 13 bases between. The DNA of the CDR3 is TGTGCCACCACCCCGACAGACAGGAACACTGAAGCTTTCTTT. Translated, it gives CATTPTDRNTEAFF.

This clonotype occurred many times. V usage is TRBV2 and J usage is TRBJ1-1; 7 nucleotides match TRBD1. V was pared by 7 bases and J by 3 bases, with 11 bases of the junction left unmatched. Germline V CDR1 and CDR2: SNHLY, FYNNEI. The CDR3 is made up of 15 amino acids. The CDR3 coding sequence is TGTGCCAGCAATGGGGACCTCACAGGGGACACTGAAGCTTTCTTT. Translation: CASNGDLTGDTEAFF.

The sample holds many counts of this clonotype. The J gene is TRBJ2-5, the V gene TRBV7-3; D is undetermined. CDR1 is SGHTA, CDR2 FQGTGA, per germline. The CDR3 length is 14 residues. V was clipped by 0 bases and J by 5 bases, with 10 bases between them. The chain's CDR3 is CASSLTGPQETQYF. The CDR3 DNA follows: TGTGCCAGCAGCTTAACAGGACCACAGGAGACCCAGTACTTC. Full variable domain (remainder filled in from reference TRBV7-3 and TRBJ2-5): GAGVSQTPSNKVTEKGKYVELRCDPISGHTALYWYRQSLGQGPEFLIYFQGTGAADDSGLPNDRFFAVRPEGSVSTLKIQRTERGDSAVYLCASSLTGPQETQYFGPGTRLLVL.